This T cell receptor (beta chain) is from a study of T-cell memory formation after mild COVID-19. Study findings and constraints: The main location of contracting CD4+ clones was CM and EM, and that of contracting CD8+ clones was EMRA.

Germline CDR1 is DFQATT and CDR2 is SNEGSKA (reference sequence). The CDR3 spans 11 residues. V was pared by 5 bases and J by 11 bases, with 15 bases between. This clonotype was counted only a few times. No antigen is known for it. TCRdb itself ran the 5' RACE reads through MiXCR, one entry per CDR3 protein. The sample carries under 650,000 distinct CDR3 sequences, roughly 18% recorded once. The genes are TRBV20-1 and TRBJ1-1; D gene ambiguous. This TCR came from an adult woman who had mild COVID-19 (a few samples of this study predate the infection). Cell type and time point are not known. The sample comprised PBMCs or a T cell subset sorted from them (not recorded which). The CDR3, as DNA: TGCAGTGCTGGTAGGAACCTTGAGGCTTTCTTT. This gives the protein CSAGRNLEAFF.